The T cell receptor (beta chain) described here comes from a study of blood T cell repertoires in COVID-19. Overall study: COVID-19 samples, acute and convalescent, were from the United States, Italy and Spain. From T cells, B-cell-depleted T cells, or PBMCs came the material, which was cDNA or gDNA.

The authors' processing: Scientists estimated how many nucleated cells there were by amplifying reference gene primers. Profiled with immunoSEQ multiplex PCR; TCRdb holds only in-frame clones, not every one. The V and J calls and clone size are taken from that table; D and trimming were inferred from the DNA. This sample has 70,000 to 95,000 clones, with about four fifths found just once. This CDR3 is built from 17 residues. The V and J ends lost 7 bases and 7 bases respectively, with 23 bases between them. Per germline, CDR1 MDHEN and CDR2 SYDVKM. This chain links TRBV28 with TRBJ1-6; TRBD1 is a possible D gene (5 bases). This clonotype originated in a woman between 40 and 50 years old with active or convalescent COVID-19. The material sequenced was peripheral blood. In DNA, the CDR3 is TGTGCCAGCACCACGTTACAGGCCCGGGTGTCAAATTCACCCCTCCACTTT. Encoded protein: CASTTLQARVSNSPLHF.